A selection of T cell receptor beta chains follows, all from one sample in a study of cytomegalovirus exposure and HLA in healthy donors. TCRdb's table, derived via immunoSEQ multiplex PCR, lists solely in-frame clones and lacks some. The sample carries just over 200,000 clones, 75% to 85% recorded once. Sequenced input: PBMCs. The receptors were gathered from a woman aged 40 to 49 in good health and CMV-seronegative. CDR3s leave out the opening cysteine and the closing phenylalanine or tryptophan. The D gene is left open where the match is weak.

V,J,D,CDR3
TRBV5-1,TRBJ2-2,-,ASSLARIGTGELF
TRBV9,TRBJ2-7,TRBD2,ASTSGSPPYEQY
TRBV14,TRBJ2-7,-,ASSQDVLYEQY
TRBV21-1,TRBJ1-2,-,ASSIEQDGYT
TRBV5-1,TRBJ2-7,TRBD1,ASSSDRGREQY
TRBV4-1,TRBJ2-7,TRBD2,ASSQGLAGDLDEQY
TRBV5-1,TRBJ2-2,TRBD2,ASSPEPSGLYTGELF
TRBV5-1,TRBJ1-4,TRBD1,ASSDGQGVMMGKLF
TRBV27,TRBJ1-2,-,ASTRGGQHYGYT
TRBV25-1,TRBJ2-1,TRBD1,ASSSSGTGGFDEQF
TRBV2,TRBJ2-5,TRBD1,ASSDGTGQQETQY
TRBV27,TRBJ2-7,-,ASSFSVRGGDYIWIYEQY
TRBV5-1,TRBJ1-3,TRBD1,ASSHDREGNTIY
TRBV5-1,TRBJ2-2,-,ASSGASNTGELF
TRBV19,TRBJ2-1,-,ASGIRVADEQF
TRBV5-1,TRBJ2-1,TRBD2,ASSPRLAIEVYNEQF
TRBV7-8,TRBJ2-3,TRBD2,ASSLVAGVPDTQY
TRBV7-2,TRBJ2-1,-,ASSHDLNEQF
TRBV29-1,TRBJ2-5,-,SVGQGVEETQY
TRBV30,TRBJ2-7,-,AWSVGSYEQY
TRBV5-1,TRBJ2-2,-,ASSFRAYPSGPTGELF
TRBV19,TRBJ1-4,TRBD1,ASRTRDSRGREKLF
TRBV5-4,TRBJ2-1,TRBD1,ASSLPGQRDNEQF
TRBV7-3,TRBJ2-3,TRBD2,ASSSIAGSKDTQY
TRBV6-5,TRBJ2-2,-,ATSPERRNTGELF
TRBV29-1,TRBJ1-1,TRBD1,SVVTRTGVPNTEAF
TRBV9,TRBJ2-1,-,ASSVVGSFYNEQF
TRBV7-9,TRBJ1-4,-,ASSLAGGIATNEKLF
TRBV12-5,TRBJ1-1,TRBD1,ASGLGQGKAF
TRBV7-3,TRBJ2-5,TRBD1,ASSPSGGQGETQY
TRBV13,TRBJ2-5,TRBD2,ASSGDTGTRGETQY
TRBV7-6,TRBJ2-2,-,ASSPLETGELF
TRBV28,TRBJ1-4,TRBD1,ASSSAGTVNEKLF
TRBV18,TRBJ1-1,TRBD1,ASSRQGANTEAF
TRBV5-4,TRBJ1-5,-,ASSTVPNQPQH
TRBV5-4,TRBJ2-5,-,ASSLGGLQETQY
TRBV5-1,TRBJ2-7,-,ASSLAIGLYEQY
TRBV2,TRBJ2-1,TRBD2,ASTTSGSRGQF
TRBV5-8,TRBJ1-2,TRBD1,ASSPHRGGYT
TRBV5-8,TRBJ2-3,-,ASSLIVQGGKDTQY
TRBV9,TRBJ2-5,TRBD2,ASSDRTSGSEETQY
TRBV7-9,TRBJ1-4,-,ASSYPSTTNEKLF
TRBV28,TRBJ1-1,TRBD1,ASSLSTGAYTEAF
TRBV5-1,TRBJ2-3,-,ASSLVAGSTDTQY
TRBV9,TRBJ1-1,-,ASSASPSTEAF
TRBV7-2,TRBJ2-1,TRBD2,ASSLALASGSYNEQF
TRBV10-1,TRBJ1-1,-,ASSETGKPNTEAF
TRBV7-9,TRBJ1-2,-,ASSPPGGLAYGYT